One sample yielded the 9 T cell receptor beta chains listed below, sequenced in a study of T cell repertoires in ileal Crohn's disease. The time point: inflamed ileum from the surgical specimen. The repertoire was sequenced with immunoSEQ multiplex PCR; TCRdb's copy has only in-frame clones and lacks some. The table lists some 1,600 clones, 90% of them singletons. Sample: ileal tissue. Receptors were obtained from an adult with Crohn's disease.

V gene TRBV7-6 combines with J gene TRBJ2-7; unclear D gene. This CDR3 has 14 residues. In germline, CDR1 is SGHVS, CDR2 FNYEAQ. V lost 1 base and J lost 7, with 14 bases in between. Here the CDR3 DNA reads TGTGCCAGCAGCTTAGGACTTTCTTCGGGTGAGCAGTACTTC. Its translation is CASSLGLSSGEQYF. The whole variable domain, remainder taken from reference TRBV7-6 and TRBJ2-7, is GAGVSQSPRYKVTKRGQDVALRCDPISGHVSLYWYRQALGQGPEFLTYFNYEAQQDKSGLPNDRFSAERPEGSISTLTIQRTEQRDSAMYRCASSLGLSSGEQYFGPGTRLTVT.

This sequence joins TRBV4-2 and TRBJ1-2, with a tentative D call TRBD1 (5 bases). The CDR3 consists of 13 residues. The germline V and J ends were trimmed by 0 bases and 4 bases, with 6 bases remaining between them. Germline CDR1 reads LGHNA; CDR2 reads YNFKEQ. The CDR3 DNA reads as TGTGCCAGCAGCCAAGACGGGACCTATGGCTACACCTTC. Encoded protein: CASSQDGTYGYTF.

The chain links TRBV27 to TRBJ2-7; possibly TRBD1 for D (5 bases). The V end was cut by 5 bases, the J end by 1 base, with 15 bases between. CDR3 length equals 15 residues. CDR1 is MNHEY, CDR2 SMNVEV, per germline (reference sequence). The CDR3 sequence is CASSRALQGSYEQYF. The CDR3 coding sequence is TGTGCCAGCAGTAGAGCCCTTCAGGGTTCCTACGAGCAGTACTTC.

This chain links TRBV5-5 with TRBJ1-6; D uncertain. With 0 bases removed from V and 8 bases from J, the gap between germline ends came to 12 bases. CDR3 size: 15 residues. The V gene's germline CDR1 is SGHKS and CDR2 YYEKEE (reference sequence). In DNA form, the CDR3 reads TGTGCCAGCAGCTTGGTACAGCCCGAATATTCACCCCTCCACTTT. Its translation is CASSLVQPEYSPLHF.

This clone has more than one count but fewer than ten. The chain has TRBV6-6 and TRBJ1-1; TRBD1 aligns across 10 bases. Trimming cost V 2 bases and J 7 bases; bases outside gene matches: 4. The CDR3 has 14 amino acids. Germline CDR1 reads MNHNY; CDR2 reads SVGAGI (reference sequence). CDR3: CASSYGTGVGEAFF. The DNA for the CDR3 is TGTGCCAGCAGTTACGGGACAGGGGTCGGTGAAGCTTTCTTT.

The count of this clone is one. This chain joins TRBV11-3 and TRBJ2-3, with 7 bases aligning to TRBD2. V lost 5 bases to trimming and J lost 2 bases; unmatched junction nucleotides: 4. The CDR3 is made up of 14 amino acids. CDR1 is SGHNT, CDR2 YENEEA, per germline. In nucleotides, the CDR3 is TGTGCCAGCAGCCACGGGGGGACCACAGATACGCAGTATTTT. It specifies CASSHGGTTDTQYF. The variable domain in full, completed from reference TRBV11-3 and TRBJ2-3, reads EAGVVQSPRYKIIEKKQPVAFWCNPISGHNTLYWYLQNLGQGPELLIRYENEEAVDDSQLPKDRFSAERLKGVDSTLKIQPAELGDSAVYLCASSHGGTTDTQYFGPGTRLTVL.

This sequence joins TRBV18 and TRBJ2-3; a possible D gene is TRBD2 (5 bases). The CDR3 is made up of 14 amino acids. V was pared by 3 bases and J by 6 bases, with 13 bases between. Germline-derived CDR1 and CDR2 are KGHSH and LQKENI. CDR3: CASSPRAGEDTQYF. CDR3 DNA sequence: TGTGCCAGCTCACCGAGGGCGGGTGAGGATACGCAGTATTTT.

The chain employs TRBV11-3 and TRBJ2-1; TRBD2 matches at 8 bases. Trimming took 1 base from V and 4 from J; bases not matched to a gene: 6. The CDR3 spans 16 residues. Germline V gene data show CDR1 as SGHNT and CDR2 as YENEEA. As DNA, the CDR3 is TGTGCCAGCAGCTTAGGCCTAGCGGGTAGATACAATGAGCAGTTCTTC. This codes for CASSLGLAGRYNEQFF.

This clone has just one count. The chain has TRBV5-6 and TRBJ1-1, with 7 bases that match TRBD1. CDR1 is SGHDT, CDR2 YYEEEE, per germline. J was trimmed by 11 bases and V by 4 bases; bases with no gene match: 20. This CDR3 is 16 amino acids long. CDR3 DNA sequence: TGTGCCAGCAGCCAAAGGCAAATGACAGGGAGTGGAACGGCTTTCTTT. Protein: CASSQRQMTGSGTAFF.